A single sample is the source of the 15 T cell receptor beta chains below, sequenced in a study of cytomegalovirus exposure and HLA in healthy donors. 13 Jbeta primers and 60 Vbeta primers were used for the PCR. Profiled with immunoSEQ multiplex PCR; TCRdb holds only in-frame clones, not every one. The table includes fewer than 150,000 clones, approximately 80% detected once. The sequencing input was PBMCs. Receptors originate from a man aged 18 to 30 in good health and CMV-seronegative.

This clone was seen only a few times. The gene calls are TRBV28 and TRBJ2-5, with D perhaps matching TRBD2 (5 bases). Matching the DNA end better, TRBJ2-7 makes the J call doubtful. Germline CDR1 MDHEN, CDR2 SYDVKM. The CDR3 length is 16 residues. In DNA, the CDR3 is TGTGCCAGCAGTTTTCACCCCTTAGGAGGCGCCAACGAGCAGTACTTC. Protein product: CASSFHPLGGANEQYF.

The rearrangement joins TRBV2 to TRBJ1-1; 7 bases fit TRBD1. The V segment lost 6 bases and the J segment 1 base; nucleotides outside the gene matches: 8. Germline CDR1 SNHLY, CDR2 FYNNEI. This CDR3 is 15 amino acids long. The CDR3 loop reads CASRGQVLGNTEAFF. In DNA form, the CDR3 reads TGTGCCAGCAGAGGACAGGTCCTAGGGAACACTGAAGCTTTCTTT.

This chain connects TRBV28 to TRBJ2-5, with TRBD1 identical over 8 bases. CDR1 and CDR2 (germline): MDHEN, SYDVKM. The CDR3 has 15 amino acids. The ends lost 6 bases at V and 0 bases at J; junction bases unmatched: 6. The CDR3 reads CASRGTGVYQETQYF. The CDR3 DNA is TGTGCCAGCAGGGGGACAGGAGTGTACCAAGAGACCCAGTACTTC.

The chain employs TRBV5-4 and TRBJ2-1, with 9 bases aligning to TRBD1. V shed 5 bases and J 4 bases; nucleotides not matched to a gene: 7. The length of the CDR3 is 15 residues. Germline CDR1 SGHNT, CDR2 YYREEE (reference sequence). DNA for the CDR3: TGTGCCAGCAGATTAACAGGGGGCGATTACAATGAGCAGTTCTTC. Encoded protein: CASRLTGGDYNEQFF.

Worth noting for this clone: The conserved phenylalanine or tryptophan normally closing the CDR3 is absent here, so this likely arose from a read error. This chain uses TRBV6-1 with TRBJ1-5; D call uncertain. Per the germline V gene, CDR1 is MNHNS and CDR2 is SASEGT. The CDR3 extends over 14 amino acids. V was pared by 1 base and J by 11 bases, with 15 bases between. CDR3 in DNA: TGTGCCAGCAGTGAAGGTATCGTCGGAGGAACCCAGCATGTT. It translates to CASSEGIVGGTQHV.

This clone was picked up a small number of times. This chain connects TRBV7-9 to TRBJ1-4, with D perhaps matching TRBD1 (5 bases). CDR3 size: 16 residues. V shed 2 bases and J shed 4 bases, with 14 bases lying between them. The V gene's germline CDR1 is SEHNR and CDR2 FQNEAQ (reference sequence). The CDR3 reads CASSLWAGPSNEKLFF. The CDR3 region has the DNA TGTGCCAGCAGCTTATGGGCAGGGCCTAGTAATGAAAAACTGTTTTTT.

Here the CDR3 DNA reads TGTGCCAGCAGCACAGCTCAGAAACCAGGGGTACTGTTTTTT. This gives the protein CASSTAQKPGVLFF. V is TRBV5-4 and J is TRBJ1-4; tentative D call: TRBD1 (6 bases). Germline V gene sequence: CDR1 SGHNT, CDR2 YYREEE (reference sequence). The CDR3 sequence is 14 residues long. Trimming stripped 4 bases from V and 13 bases from J, with 20 bases between.

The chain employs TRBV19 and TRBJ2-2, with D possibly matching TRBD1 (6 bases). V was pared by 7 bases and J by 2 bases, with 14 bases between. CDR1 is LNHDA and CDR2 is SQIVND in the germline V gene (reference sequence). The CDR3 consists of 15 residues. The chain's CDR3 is CASIPGHQNTGELFF. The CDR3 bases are TGTGCCAGTATCCCGGGACACCAAAACACCGGGGAGCTGTTTTTT.

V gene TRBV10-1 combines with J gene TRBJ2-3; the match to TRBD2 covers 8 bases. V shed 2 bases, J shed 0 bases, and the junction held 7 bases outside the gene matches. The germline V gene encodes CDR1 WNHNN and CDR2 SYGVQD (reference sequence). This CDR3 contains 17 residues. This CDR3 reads CASSEKVAGPSTDTQYF. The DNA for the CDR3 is TGCGCCAGCAGTGAGAAGGTAGCGGGACCTAGCACAGATACGCAGTATTTT.

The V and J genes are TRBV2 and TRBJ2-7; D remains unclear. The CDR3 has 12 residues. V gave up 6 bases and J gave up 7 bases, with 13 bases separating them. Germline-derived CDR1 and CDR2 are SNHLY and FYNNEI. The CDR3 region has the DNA TGTGCCAGCAGAAATCTTCAACGGGAGCAGTACTTC. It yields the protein CASRNLQREQYF.

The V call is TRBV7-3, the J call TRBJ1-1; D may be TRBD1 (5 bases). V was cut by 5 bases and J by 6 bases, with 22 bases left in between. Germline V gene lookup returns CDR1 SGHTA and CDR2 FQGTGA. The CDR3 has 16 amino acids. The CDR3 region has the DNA TGTGCCAGCAGCGACCGCGGCGGCAGGGTCGACGCTGAAGCTTTCTTT. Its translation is CASSDRGGRVDAEAFF.

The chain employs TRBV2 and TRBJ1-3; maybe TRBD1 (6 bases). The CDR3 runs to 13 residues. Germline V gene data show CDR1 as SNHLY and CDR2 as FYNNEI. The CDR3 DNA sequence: TGTGCTCTAGGGGGAAACTCTGGAAACACCATATATTTT. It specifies CALGGNSGNTIYF.

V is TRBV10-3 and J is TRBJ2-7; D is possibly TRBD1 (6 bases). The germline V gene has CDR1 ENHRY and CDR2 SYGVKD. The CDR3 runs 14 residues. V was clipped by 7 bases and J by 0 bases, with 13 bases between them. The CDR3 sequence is CAINGQGSSYEQYF. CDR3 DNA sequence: TGTGCCATCAACGGCCAGGGGAGCTCCTACGAGCAGTACTTC.

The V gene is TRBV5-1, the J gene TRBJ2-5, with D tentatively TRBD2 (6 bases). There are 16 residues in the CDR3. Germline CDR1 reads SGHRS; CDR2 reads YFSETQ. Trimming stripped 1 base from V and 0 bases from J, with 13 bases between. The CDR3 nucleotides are TGCGCCAGCAGCTTGCGGGTGGGGGGAAACCAAGAGACCCAGTACTTC. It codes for CASSLRVGGNQETQYF.

The CDR3 spells CASGGEANVLTF. The CDR3 coding sequence is TGTGCCAGCGGGGGGGAGGCCAACGTCCTGACTTTC. V is TRBV5-6 and J is TRBJ2-6; TRBD2 matches at 7 bases. Germline lookup yields CDR1 SGHDT and CDR2 YYEEEE. V was clipped by 7 bases and J by 6 bases; unmatched bases: 1. The CDR3 consists of 12 residues.